One sample yielded the 14 T cell receptor beta chains listed below, sequenced in a study of blood T cell repertoires in COVID-19. Data came from immunoSEQ multiplex PCR; TCRdb stores just in-frame clones and leaves some out. The sample contains some 110,000 clones, 70% to 85% of which appear only once. The sequenced sample was peripheral blood. The receptors stem from a man between 65 and 85 years old with active or convalescent COVID-19.

The chain joins TRBV7-2 to TRBJ2-7; D is possibly TRBD1 (8 bases). Deletions cut 5 bases from V and 4 bases from J, with 18 bases between. CDR1 and CDR2 (germline): SGHTA, FQGNSA. The CDR3 contains 15 residues. CDR3 loop: CASSHTTGGGYEQYF. In DNA form, the CDR3 reads TGTGCCAGCAGCCACACTACAGGGGGAGGGTACGAGCAGTACTTC.

CDR3 nucleotides: TGTGCCAGCAGCCAGGGGGGAATCCAGCCCCAGCATTTT. Amino acids: CASSQGGIQPQHF. The J gene is TRBJ1-5, the V gene TRBV12-3 or TRBV12-4; 7 bases map to TRBD1. V trimming: 6 bases; J trimming: 7 bases; junction bases outside the gene matches: 6. There are 13 residues in the CDR3.

This chain joins TRBV14 and TRBJ1-2; 10 bases agree with TRBD1. CDR1 is SGHDN, CDR2 FVKESK, per germline. CDR3 length: 15 amino acids. Germline trimming cut 1 base from V and 7 bases from J; bases unmatched to any gene: 6. CDR3 in DNA: TGTGCCAGCAGCCAAGCGGACAGGGGGGCCTCTGGCTACACCTTC. Protein: CASSQADRGASGYTF.

This chain uses TRBV5-6 with TRBJ2-7; D gene uncertain. The CDR3 totals 13 residues. Trimming removed 2 bases from V and 3 bases from J, with 9 bases in between. Per the germline V gene, CDR1 is SGHDT and CDR2 is YYEEEE. This chain's CDR3 is CASSFGGSYEQYF. In DNA, the CDR3 is TGTGCCAGCAGCTTTGGTGGCAGCTACGAGCAGTACTTC.

CDR3 in DNA: TGCGCCAGCAGCCAAGACTTACCACGGGGGGCCGATACGCAGTATTTT. Residues: CASSQDLPRGADTQYF. The V gene is TRBV4-3, the J gene TRBJ2-3; D possibly corresponds to TRBD2 (7 bases). Per the germline V gene, CDR1 is LGHNA and CDR2 is YSLEER. The CDR3 contains 16 residues. V gave up 0 bases and J gave up 6 bases, with 16 bases separating them.

The CDR3 DNA is TGTGCCAGCAGCTTAGGGACAGTTATTAGCACAGATACGCAGTATTTT. It encodes CASSLGTVISTDTQYF. V usage is TRBV7-2 and J usage is TRBJ2-3, with a possible D match to TRBD1 (6 bases). CDR3 length: 16 amino acids. V was clipped by 1 base and J by 0 bases, with 11 bases between them. Germline CDR1 is SGHTA and CDR2 is FQGNSA.

This clone was detected many times. This chain connects TRBV6-5 to TRBJ2-7; D possibly corresponds to TRBD1 (6 bases). Germline-derived CDR1 and CDR2 are MNHEY and SVGAGI. This CDR3 comprises 15 residues. Trimming took 7 bases from V and 6 from J, leaving 22 bases between them. The CDR3 DNA sequence: TGTGCCAGCAACTTAGGGGGATCACTACGGGGCGAGCAGTACTTC. It yields the protein CASNLGGSLRGEQYF.

This clone was seen just once. The rearrangement links TRBV7-2 to TRBJ2-5; D perhaps matches TRBD1 (6 bases). V shed 1 base and J shed 2 bases, with 14 bases lying between them. CDR1 SGHTA and CDR2 FQGNSA come from the germline V gene. The length of the CDR3 is 16 residues. CDR3 protein: CASSLGPGADQETQYF. DNA for the CDR3: TGTGCCAGCAGCTTAGGTCCAGGGGCGGATCAAGAGACCCAGTACTTC.

This chain uses TRBV5-6 with TRBJ1-2; D is perhaps TRBD1 (6 bases). Trimming removed 3 bases at V and 7 bases at J, with 19 bases between. Germline CDR1 reads SGHDT; CDR2 reads YYEEEE. The CDR3 loop spans 15 amino acids. CDR3 protein: CASSWGRGPQGGYTF. CDR3 in DNA: TGTGCCAGCAGCTGGGGCAGGGGACCCCAGGGTGGCTACACCTTC.

This clone occurred a few times. This rearrangement joins TRBV21-1 to TRBJ2-7; TRBD1 is taken as the D call from the table, unchecked against the DNA. TRBV21-1 is an annotated pseudogene. The CDR3 covers 16 residues. CDR3 sequence: CASTVRGQGATYEQYF. As DNA, the CDR3 is TGTGCCAGCACGGTAAGGGGTCAAGGGGCGACCTACGAGCAGTACTTC.

J is TRBJ2-7 and V is TRBV5-1, with 9 bases lining up with TRBD2. Germline V gene lookup returns CDR1 SGHRS and CDR2 YFSETQ. The trim removed 4 bases at V and 7 bases at J, leaving 12 bases unmatched. CDR3 length equals 15 residues. CDR3 sequence reads: CASSPSAGGPQEQYF. CDR3 nucleotides: TGCGCCAGCAGCCCGTCGGCGGGAGGGCCTCAAGAGCAGTACTTC.

A word on this clone: This same CDR3 is encoded by further DNA sequences in the sample. CDR3 coding DNA: TGCGCCAGCAGCTCCGGACAGGGTGATGAAAAACTGTTTTTT. Residues: CASSSGQGDEKLFF. The genes are TRBV5-1 and TRBJ1-4, with 8 bases that match TRBD1. V trimming: 3 bases; J trimming: 6 bases; junction bases outside the gene matches: 4. Germline V CDR1 and CDR2: SGHRS, YFSETQ. This CDR3 is built from 14 residues.

The V gene is TRBV20-1, the J gene TRBJ1-2; possibly TRBD1 for D (5 bases). From germline, CDR1 is DFQATT and CDR2 SNEGSKA (reference sequence). There are 11 residues in the CDR3. V was shortened by 0 bases and J by 8 bases, with 7 bases between the two germline ends. CDR3 nucleotides: TGCAGTGCTAGAGATAACAGGGGCTACACCTTC. Translating it yields CSARDNRGYTF.

The gene calls are TRBV5-1 and TRBJ1-2; tentatively, D is TRBD1 (6 bases). The germline gives CDR1 SGHRS, CDR2 YFSETQ. Deletions cut 4 bases from V and 5 bases from J, with 12 bases between. The CDR3 covers 13 residues. This CDR3 is CASSADSSYGYTF. In nucleotides, the CDR3 is TGCGCCAGCAGCGCGGACAGTTCGTATGGCTACACCTTC.